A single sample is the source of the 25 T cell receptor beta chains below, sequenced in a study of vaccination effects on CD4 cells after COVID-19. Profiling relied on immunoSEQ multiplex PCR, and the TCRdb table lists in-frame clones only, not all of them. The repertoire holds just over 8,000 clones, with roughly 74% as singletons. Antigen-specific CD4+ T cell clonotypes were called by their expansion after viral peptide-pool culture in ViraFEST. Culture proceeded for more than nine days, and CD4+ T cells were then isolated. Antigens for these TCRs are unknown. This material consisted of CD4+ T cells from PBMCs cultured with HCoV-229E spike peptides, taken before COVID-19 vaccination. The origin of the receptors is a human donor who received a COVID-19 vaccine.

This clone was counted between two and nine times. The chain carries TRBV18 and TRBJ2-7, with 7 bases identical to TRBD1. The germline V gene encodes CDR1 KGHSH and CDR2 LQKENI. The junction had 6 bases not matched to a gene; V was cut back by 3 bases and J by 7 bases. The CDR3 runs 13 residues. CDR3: CASSPGTGEEQYF. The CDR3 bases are TGTGCCAGCTCACCCGGAACAGGGGAGGAGCAGTACTTC.

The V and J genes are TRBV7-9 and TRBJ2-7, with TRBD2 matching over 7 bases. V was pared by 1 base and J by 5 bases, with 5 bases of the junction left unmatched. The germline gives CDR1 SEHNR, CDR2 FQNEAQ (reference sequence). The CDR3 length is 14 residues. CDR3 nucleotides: TGTGCCAGCAGCTTAGGGGGGGGGTTGGACGAGCAGTACTTC. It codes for CASSLGGGLDEQYF. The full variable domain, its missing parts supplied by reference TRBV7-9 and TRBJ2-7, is DTGVSQNPRHKITKRGQNVTFRCDPISEHNRLYWYRQTLGQGPEFLTYFQNEAQLEKSRLLSDRFSAERPKGSFSTLEIQRTEQGDSAMYLCASSLGGGLDEQYFGPGTRLTVT.

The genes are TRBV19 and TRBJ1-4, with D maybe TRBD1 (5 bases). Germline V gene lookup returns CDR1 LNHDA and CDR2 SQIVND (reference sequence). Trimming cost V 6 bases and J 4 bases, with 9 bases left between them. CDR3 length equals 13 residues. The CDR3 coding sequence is TGTGCCAGTAGCCCCAGGGATAATGAAAAACTGTTTTTT. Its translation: CASSPRDNEKLFF.

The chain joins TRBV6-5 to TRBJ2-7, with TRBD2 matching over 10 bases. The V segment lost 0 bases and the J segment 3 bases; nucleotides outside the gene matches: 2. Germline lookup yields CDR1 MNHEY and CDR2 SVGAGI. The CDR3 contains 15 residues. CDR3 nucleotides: TGTGCCAGCAGTTACTCGTCTAGCGGGGGCTACGAGCAGTACTTC. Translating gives CASSYSSSGGYEQYF.

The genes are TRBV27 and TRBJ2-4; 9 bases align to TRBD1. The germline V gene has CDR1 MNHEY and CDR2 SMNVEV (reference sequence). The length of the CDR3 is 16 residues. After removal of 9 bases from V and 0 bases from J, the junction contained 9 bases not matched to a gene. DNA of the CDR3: TGTGCCAGTGGCCCGGGACAGGGTATAGCCAAAAACATTCAGTACTTC. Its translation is CASGPGQGIAKNIQYF.

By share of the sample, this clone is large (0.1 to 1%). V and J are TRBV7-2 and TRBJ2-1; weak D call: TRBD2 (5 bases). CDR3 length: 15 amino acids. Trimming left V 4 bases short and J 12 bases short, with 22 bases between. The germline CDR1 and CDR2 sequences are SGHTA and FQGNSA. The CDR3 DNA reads TGTGCCAGCAGCTCCTATATTAGCGACTCCCGTGGGCAGTTCTTC. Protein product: CASSSYISDSRGQFF.

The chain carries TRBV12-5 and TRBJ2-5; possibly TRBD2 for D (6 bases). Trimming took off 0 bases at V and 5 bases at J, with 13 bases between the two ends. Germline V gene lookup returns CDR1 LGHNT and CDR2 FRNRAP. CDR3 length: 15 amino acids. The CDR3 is CASGLVSGGTETQYF. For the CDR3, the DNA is TGTGCTAGTGGTTTGGTATCTGGGGGGACGGAGACCCAGTACTTC.

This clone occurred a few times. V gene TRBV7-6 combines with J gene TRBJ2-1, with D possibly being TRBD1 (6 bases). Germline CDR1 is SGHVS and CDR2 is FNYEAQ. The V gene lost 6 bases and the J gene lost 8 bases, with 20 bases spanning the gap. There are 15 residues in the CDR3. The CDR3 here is CASSSDQQGVYEQFF. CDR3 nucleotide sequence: TGTGCCAGCAGTTCGGATCAACAGGGAGTGTATGAGCAGTTCTTC.

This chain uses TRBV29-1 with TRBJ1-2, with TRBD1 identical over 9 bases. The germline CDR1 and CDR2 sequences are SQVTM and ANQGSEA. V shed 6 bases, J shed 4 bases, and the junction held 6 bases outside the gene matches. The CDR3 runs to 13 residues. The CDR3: CSVGGGQGYGYTF. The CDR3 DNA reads TGCAGCGTGGGGGGGGGACAGGGCTATGGCTACACCTTC.

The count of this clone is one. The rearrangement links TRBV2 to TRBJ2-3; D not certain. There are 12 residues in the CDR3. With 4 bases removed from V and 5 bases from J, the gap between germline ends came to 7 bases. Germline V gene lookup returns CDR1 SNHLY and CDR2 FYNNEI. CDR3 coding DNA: TGTGCCAGCAGTGCGAACCAAGATACGCAGTATTTT. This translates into CASSANQDTQYF.

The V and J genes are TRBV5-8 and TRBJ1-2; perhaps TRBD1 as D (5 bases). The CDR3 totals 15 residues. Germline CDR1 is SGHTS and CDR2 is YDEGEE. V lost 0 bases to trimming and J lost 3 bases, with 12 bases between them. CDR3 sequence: CASSLGGVMDYGYTF. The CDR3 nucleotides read TGTGCCAGCAGCTTGGGAGGGGTTATGGACTATGGCTACACCTTC.

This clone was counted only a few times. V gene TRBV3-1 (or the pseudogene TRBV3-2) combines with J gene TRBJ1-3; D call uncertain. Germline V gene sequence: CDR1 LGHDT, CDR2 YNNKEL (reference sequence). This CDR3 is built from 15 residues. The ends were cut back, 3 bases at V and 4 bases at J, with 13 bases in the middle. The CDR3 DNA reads TGTGCCAGCAGCCATTTAAGGGTCGCCGGAAACACCATATATTTT. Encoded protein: CASSHLRVAGNTIYF.

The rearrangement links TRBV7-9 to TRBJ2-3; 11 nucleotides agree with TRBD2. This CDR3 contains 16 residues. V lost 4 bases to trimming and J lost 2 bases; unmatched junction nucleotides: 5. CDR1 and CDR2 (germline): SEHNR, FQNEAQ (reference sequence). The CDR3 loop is CASSSLTSGATDTQYF. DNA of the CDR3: TGTGCCAGCAGCTCATTGACTAGCGGGGCCACAGATACGCAGTATTTT.

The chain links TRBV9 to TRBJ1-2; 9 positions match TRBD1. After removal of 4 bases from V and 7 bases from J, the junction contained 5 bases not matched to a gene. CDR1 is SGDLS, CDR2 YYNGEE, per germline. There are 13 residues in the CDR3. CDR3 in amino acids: CASSLGTGRGYTF. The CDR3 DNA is TGTGCCAGCAGCCTAGGGACAGGGCGTGGCTACACCTTC.

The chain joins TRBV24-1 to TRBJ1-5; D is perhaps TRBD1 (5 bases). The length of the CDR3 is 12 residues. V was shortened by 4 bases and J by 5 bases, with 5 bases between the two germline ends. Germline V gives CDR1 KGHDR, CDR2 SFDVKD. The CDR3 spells CATSDRDQPQHF. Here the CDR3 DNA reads TGTGCCACCAGTGACAGGGATCAGCCCCAGCATTTT.

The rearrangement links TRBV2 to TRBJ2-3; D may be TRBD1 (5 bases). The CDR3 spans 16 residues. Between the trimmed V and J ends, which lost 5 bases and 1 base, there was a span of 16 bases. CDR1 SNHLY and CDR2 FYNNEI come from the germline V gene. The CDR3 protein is CASSPAVGARTDTQYF. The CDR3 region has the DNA TGTGCCAGCAGTCCCGCGGTTGGGGCCCGCACAGATACGCAGTATTTT.

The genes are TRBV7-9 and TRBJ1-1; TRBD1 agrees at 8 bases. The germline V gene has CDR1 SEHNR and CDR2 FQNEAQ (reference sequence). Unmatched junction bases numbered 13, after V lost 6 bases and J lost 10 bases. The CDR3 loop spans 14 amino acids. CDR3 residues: CASSHSSRGRGAFF. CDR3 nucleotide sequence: TGTGCCAGCAGTCATAGCAGCAGGGGGCGCGGAGCTTTCTTT.

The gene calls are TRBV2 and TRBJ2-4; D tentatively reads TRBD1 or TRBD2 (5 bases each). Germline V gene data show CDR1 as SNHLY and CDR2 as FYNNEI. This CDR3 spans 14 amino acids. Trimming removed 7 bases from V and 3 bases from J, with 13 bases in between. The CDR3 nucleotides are TGTGCCAGCAAGTATGGGACGGACAAAAACATTCAGTACTTC. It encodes CASKYGTDKNIQYF.

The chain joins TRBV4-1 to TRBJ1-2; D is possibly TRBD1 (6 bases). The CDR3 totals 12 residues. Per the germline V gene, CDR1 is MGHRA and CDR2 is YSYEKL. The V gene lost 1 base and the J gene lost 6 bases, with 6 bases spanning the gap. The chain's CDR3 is CASSQAGDGYTF. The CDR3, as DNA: TGCGCCAGCAGCCAAGCAGGGGATGGCTACACCTTC.

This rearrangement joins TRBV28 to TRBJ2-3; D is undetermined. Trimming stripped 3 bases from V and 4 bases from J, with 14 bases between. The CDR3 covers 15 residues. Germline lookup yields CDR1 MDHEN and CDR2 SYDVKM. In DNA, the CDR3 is TGTGCCAGCAGTTTGCAGGCGGTCGCCTCAGATACGCAGTATTTT. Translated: CASSLQAVASDTQYF. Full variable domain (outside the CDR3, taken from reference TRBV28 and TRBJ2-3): DVKVTQSSRYLVKRTGEKVFLECVQDMDHENMFWYRQDPGLGLRLIYFSYDVKMKEKGDIPEGYSVSREKKERFSLILESASTNQTSMYLCASSLQAVASDTQYFGPGTRLTVL.

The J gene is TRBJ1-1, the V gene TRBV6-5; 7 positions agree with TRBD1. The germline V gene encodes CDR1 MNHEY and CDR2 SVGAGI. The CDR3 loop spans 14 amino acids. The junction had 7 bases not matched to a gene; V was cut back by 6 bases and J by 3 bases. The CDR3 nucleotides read TGTGCCAGCAGGAGACAGGGATGGGACACTGAAGCTTTCTTT. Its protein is CASRRQGWDTEAFF.

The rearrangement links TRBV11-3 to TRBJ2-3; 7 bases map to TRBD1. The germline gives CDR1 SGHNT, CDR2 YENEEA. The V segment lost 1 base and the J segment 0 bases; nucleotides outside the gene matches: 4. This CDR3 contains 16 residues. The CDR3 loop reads CASSLGTGSSTDTQYF. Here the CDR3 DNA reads TGTGCCAGCAGCTTAGGGACAGGTTCTAGCACAGATACGCAGTATTTT. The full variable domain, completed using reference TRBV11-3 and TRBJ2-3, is EAGVVQSPRYKIIEKKQPVAFWCNPISGHNTLYWYLQNLGQGPELLIRYENEEAVDDSQLPKDRFSAERLKGVDSTLKIQPAELGDSAVYLCASSLGTGSSTDTQYFGPGTRLTVL.

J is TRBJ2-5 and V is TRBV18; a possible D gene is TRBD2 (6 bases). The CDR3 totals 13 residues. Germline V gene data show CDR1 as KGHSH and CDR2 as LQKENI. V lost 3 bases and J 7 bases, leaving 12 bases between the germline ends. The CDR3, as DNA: TGTGCCAGCTCACCTAGCGGCCAGGGGACCCAGTACTTC. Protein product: CASSPSGQGTQYF.

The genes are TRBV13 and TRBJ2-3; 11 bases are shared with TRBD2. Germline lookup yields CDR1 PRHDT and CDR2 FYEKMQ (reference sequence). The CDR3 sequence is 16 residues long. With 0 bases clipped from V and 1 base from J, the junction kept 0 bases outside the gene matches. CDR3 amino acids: CASSLGGLAGTDTQYF. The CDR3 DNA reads TGTGCCAGCAGCTTAGGGGGACTAGCGGGCACAGATACGCAGTATTTT.

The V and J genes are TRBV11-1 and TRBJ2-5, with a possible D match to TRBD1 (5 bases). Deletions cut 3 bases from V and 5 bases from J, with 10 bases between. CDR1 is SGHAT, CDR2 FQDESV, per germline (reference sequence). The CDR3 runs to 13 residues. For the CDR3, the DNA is TGTGCCAGCAGCTTGGGGCAGGGCGAGACCCAGTACTTC. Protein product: CASSLGQGETQYF.